A single sample gave rise to the 11 T cell receptor beta chains below, sequenced in a study of cytotoxic CD8 clonotypes in ibrutinib-treated CLL. Some clones are missing from TCRdb's copy, which holds only in-frame ones; the method was immunoSEQ multiplex PCR. The table lists some 140,000 clones, less than 95% of them singletons, with 10% to 11% in the top ten. The sequences come from PBMCs, collected after 12 months of ibrutinib treatment. Receptors were obtained from a human donor with chronic lymphocytic leukemia.

The chain has TRBV4-3 and TRBJ2-3; perhaps TRBD1 as D (5 bases). V was trimmed by 4 bases and J by 1 base, leaving 18 bases between them. The CDR3 covers 17 residues. Germline V gene data show CDR1 as LGHNA and CDR2 as YSLEER. CDR3 DNA sequence: TGCGCCAGCAGCCCGACCGAAGGTAGGGGCGGCACAGATACGCAGTATTTT. Protein: CASSPTEGRGGTDTQYF.

The chain recombines TRBV9 with TRBJ2-3, with 10 bases matching TRBD2. Unmatched junction bases numbered 1, after V lost 3 bases and J lost 0 bases. The CDR3 extends over 15 amino acids. The V gene's germline CDR1 is SGDLS and CDR2 YYNGEE. The CDR3 spells CASSALAGSTDTQYF. For the CDR3, the DNA is TGTGCCAGCAGCGCACTAGCGGGAAGCACAGATACGCAGTATTTT.

J is TRBJ2-5 and V is TRBV5-1; 8 nucleotides align to TRBD1. CDR1 and CDR2 from the germline V gene are SGHRS and YFSETQ. The CDR3 totals 13 residues. Trimming removed 4 bases from V and 5 bases from J; junction bases left unmatched: 4. DNA for the CDR3: TGCGCCAGCAGCCGAGGACAGGGCGAGACCCAGTACTTC. Protein product: CASSRGQGETQYF.

This chain uses TRBV27 with TRBJ2-1, with 7 positions matching TRBD1. Germline-derived CDR1 and CDR2 are MNHEY and SMNVEV (reference sequence). V shed 5 bases, J shed 5 bases, and the junction held 9 bases outside the gene matches. This CDR3 region has 15 residues. CDR3 bases: TGTGCCAGCAGTCTTCCGACAGGGATCCACAATGAGCAGTTCTTC. This gives the protein CASSLPTGIHNEQFF.

The genes are TRBV18 and TRBJ2-7, with 7 bases lining up with TRBD2. V gave up 2 bases and J gave up 6 bases; unmatched junction bases: 13. CDR3 size: 16 residues. CDR1 KGHSH and CDR2 LQKENI come from the germline V gene. DNA of the CDR3: TGTGCCAGCTCACCAATAGAGGCGAGCGGGAAGGTCGAGCAGTACTTC. Amino acid sequence: CASSPIEASGKVEQYF.

The chain has TRBV6-6 and TRBJ2-7, with 10 bases matching TRBD2. Germline V CDR1 and CDR2: MNHNY, SVGAGI (reference sequence). The CDR3 runs to 13 residues. Unmatched junction bases numbered 1, after V lost 6 bases and J lost 2 bases. The chain's CDR3 is CASRSGGAYEQYF. CDR3 DNA: TGTGCCAGCAGGAGCGGGGGGGCCTACGAGCAGTACTTC.

CDR3 DNA sequence: TGTGCCAGCAGTTTCGCATACTATCTAGCGGGGAGCACAGATACGCAGTATTTT. Translation gives CASSFAYYLAGSTDTQYF. V gene TRBV27 combines with J gene TRBJ2-3; 9 bases align to TRBD2. J gave up 0 bases and V 3 bases, and 10 bases lay outside the gene matches. Germline-derived CDR1 and CDR2 are MNHEY and SMNVEV (reference sequence). This CDR3 comprises 18 residues.

The chain carries TRBV9 and TRBJ2-2; D call uncertain. Trimming removed 0 bases at V and 4 bases at J, with 4 bases between. Germline CDR1 is SGDLS and CDR2 is YYNGEE. CDR3 size: 13 residues. The CDR3 sequence is CASSVAGTGELFF. The DNA of the CDR3 is TGTGCCAGCAGCGTAGCCGGCACCGGGGAGCTGTTTTTT.

The V call is TRBV5-1, the J call TRBJ2-7; the match to TRBD1 covers 7 bases. Germline CDR1 and CDR2: SGHRS and YFSETQ. This CDR3 is 14 amino acids long. The trim removed 4 bases at V and 5 bases at J, leaving 9 bases unmatched. The CDR3 DNA sequence: TGCGCCAGCAGCCCGTCGACAGGGTCTAACGAGCAGTACTTC. Protein sequence: CASSPSTGSNEQYF.

The J gene is TRBJ1-3, the V gene TRBV6-6; D not resolved. The CDR3 totals 14 residues. Germline CDR1 MNHNY, CDR2 SVGAGI (reference sequence). V lost 6 bases, J lost 3 bases, and 12 bases lay in between. CDR3 loop: CASSPRTDGNTIYF. As DNA, the CDR3 is TGTGCCAGCAGCCCCAGGACGGATGGAAACACCATATATTTT.

The J gene is TRBJ1-4, the V gene TRBV19; weak D call: TRBD1 (5 bases). Germline values: CDR1 LNHDA, CDR2 SQIVND (reference sequence). The V and J ends lost 6 bases and 7 bases respectively, with 12 bases between them. This CDR3 has 13 amino acids. The CDR3 DNA reads TGTGCCAGTAGCGACCTTCAGGGTGAAAAACTGTTTTTT. This gives the protein CASSDLQGEKLFF.